This T cell receptor (beta chain) was sequenced during a study of Ad26.COV2.S vaccination and SARS-CoV-2 variants. Noted treatment: roughly 19 received Ad26.COV2.S at low or high dose, single or two shots; about 5 received placebo; per-sample allocation not given. Each sample was drawn 63 days after the first injection (of vaccine or placebo). CDR3 length: 15 amino acids. Germline assignment: CDR1 LGHDT and CDR2 YNNKEL (reference sequence). Trimming removed 1 base from V and 7 bases from J; junction bases left unmatched: 3. Clones were sequenced by immunoSEQ multiplex PCR, and TCRdb holds only the in-frame ones, with some missing. In the table there are about 390,000 clones, approximately 91% of which are singletons.

V and J are TRBV3-1 (or the pseudogene TRBV3-2) and TRBJ1-6, with 8 nucleotides matching TRBD1. The receptor was isolated from a person aged 18 to 59 who received the Ad26.COV2.S COVID-19 vaccine or a placebo. Here the sequenced sample was peripheral blood, taken in a trial of Ad26.COV2.S vaccine versus placebo. The CDR3 coding sequence is TGTGCCAGCAGCCAAGGGTCAGGGGGCAATTCACCCCTCCACTTT. Translation gives CASSQGSGGNSPLHF.